This TCR beta chain was recovered during a study of T cells in Graves' hyperthyroidism and ophthalmopathy. Study-wide points: The model made its ophthalmopathy prediction, and onset followed a median approximately 6 months later.

There are 15 residues in the CDR3. The germline V gene has CDR1 MNHNS and CDR2 SASEGT. With V trimmed by 3 bases and J by 2 bases, 5 bases remained unmatched. Regions amplified from RNA transcripts were the TCR beta CDR3 regions. In the first-round RT-PCR of the TCR CDR3, the HTBI primer set was used. TCRdb fed the multiplex PCR reads into MiXCR, producing one record per CDR3 protein. Counted here are about 380,000 distinct CDR3 sequences, less than 15% occurring once; the ten biggest clones make up less than 25%. This clonotype was observed many times. Its antigen is not known. J is TRBJ2-3 and V is TRBV6-1; the match to TRBD2 covers 7 bases. The sequencing sample was made of blood. The receptor was isolated from a man younger than 45 with Graves' hyperthyroidism that later progressed to Graves' ophthalmopathy. The DNA for the CDR3 is TGTGCCAGCAGTGATGGCGGGGGATTCACAGATACGCAGTATTTT. Translating gives CASSDGGGFTDTQYF.